This T cell receptor beta chain was sequenced in a study of vaccination and CD4 T cells after COVID-19. In the study overall: Overlapping peptides of the spike proteins of SARS-CoV-2, HCoV-NL63, HCoV-OC43 and HCoV-229E were used for cell stimulation. For control cultures, the treatment was a CEFX pool, an HIV-1 Nef pool, or no peptide.

As to treatment: approximately 10-day PBMC culture with coronavirus spike peptide pools or control peptides (ViraFEST assay). At the Johns Hopkins FTIC core, DNA taken from cultured CD4+ T cells was sequenced by way of the Oncomine TCR Beta short-read assay. Extraction of genomic DNA was performed on cultured CD4+ T cells. TCRdb reanalysed the PCR reads using MiXCR and keeps one entry per CDR3 protein. The repertoire holds about 13,000 distinct CDR3 sequences, with about 30% as singletons. A remark on this clonotype: Antigen: not known. One base away lies a much larger clone, so this may be a sequencing read error. The conserved closing phenylalanine or tryptophan is absent in this CDR3, likely reflecting a read error.

CDR1 and CDR2 (germline): MNHEY, SMNVEV (reference sequence). CDR3 size: 13 residues. The V and J ends lost 8 bases and 3 bases respectively, with 13 bases between them. The V gene is TRBV27, the J gene TRBJ1-2, with D perhaps matching TRBD1 (5 bases). This receptor was obtained from a human donor who had recovered from COVID-19. Input material: CD4+ T cells from blood, cultured in vitro. The CDR3 bases are TGTGCCAGCGGTAGACCGGGGGACTATGGCTACACCTCC. It is translated as CASGRPGDYGYTS.